The 4 T cell receptor beta chains listed next were all sequenced from one sample in a study of blood T cell repertoires in COVID-19. Assay: immunoSEQ multiplex PCR; the TCRdb copy retains only in-frame clones and omits some. The repertoire holds 300,000 to 400,000 clones, with under 95% as singletons. Sequenced material: peripheral blood. These receptors originate from a young woman who had recovered from COVID-19.

This chain joins TRBV7-2 and TRBJ1-2, with 7 bases identical to TRBD1. Trimming cost V 1 base and J 5 bases; bases outside gene matches: 1. Germline CDR1 and CDR2: SGHTA and FQGNSA. The CDR3 spans 13 residues. The CDR3 reads CASSLEQGYGYTF. The CDR3 DNA is TGTGCCAGCAGCTTAGAACAGGGGTATGGCTACACCTTC.

The chain uses TRBV25-1 and TRBJ1-2; tentative D call: TRBD1 (5 bases). Germline V gene lookup returns CDR1 MGHDK and CDR2 SYGVNS. The CDR3 runs to 12 residues. Trimming took off 7 bases at V and 7 bases at J, with 13 bases between the two ends. CDR3 DNA: TGTGCCAGCAAAAAGGGGTTGGCTGGCTACACCTTC. Its protein is CASKKGLAGYTF.

This clone is a singleton in its sample. V and J are TRBV7-2 and TRBJ2-1, with D possibly TRBD2 on 6 matching bases. The V end lost 1 base, the J end lost 2 bases, and 9 bases lay between the germline ends. CDR1 and CDR2 (germline): SGHTA, FQGNSA. The CDR3 runs to 15 residues. CDR3 amino acids: CASSLGLATYNEQFF. The CDR3 nucleotides read TGTGCCAGCAGCTTAGGTCTAGCGACCTACAATGAGCAGTTCTTC.

This clone was counted a single time. V and J are TRBV9 and TRBJ1-6; no firm D call. V lost 0 bases, J lost 8 bases, and 15 bases lay in between. This CDR3 is built from 16 residues. Looked up from germline, CDR1 is SGDLS and CDR2 is YYNGEE. The CDR3: CASSVGGMGSDSPLHF. DNA for the CDR3: TGTGCCAGCAGCGTAGGAGGGATGGGGTCGGATTCACCCCTCCACTTT.